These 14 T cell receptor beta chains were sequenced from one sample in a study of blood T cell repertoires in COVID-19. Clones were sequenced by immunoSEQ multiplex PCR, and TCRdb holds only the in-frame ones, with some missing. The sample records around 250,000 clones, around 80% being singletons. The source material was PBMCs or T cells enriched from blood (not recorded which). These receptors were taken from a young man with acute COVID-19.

CDR3 sequence reads: CASSLDRGYQETQYF. In nucleotides, the CDR3 is TGTGCCAGCAGCCTGGACAGGGGGTACCAAGAGACCCAGTACTTC. V gene TRBV5-6 combines with J gene TRBJ2-5; 10 nucleotides agree with TRBD1. J lost 0 bases, V lost 4 bases, and 3 bases had no gene match. Looked up from germline, CDR1 is SGHDT and CDR2 is YYEEEE. The CDR3 covers 15 residues.

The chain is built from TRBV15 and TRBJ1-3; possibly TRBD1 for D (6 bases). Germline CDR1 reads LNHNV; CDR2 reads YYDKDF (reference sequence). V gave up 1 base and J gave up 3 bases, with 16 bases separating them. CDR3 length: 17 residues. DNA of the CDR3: TGTGCCACCAGCAGAGGGTTACCTTTAGGGGGTGGAAACACCATATATTTT. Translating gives CATSRGLPLGGGNTIYF.

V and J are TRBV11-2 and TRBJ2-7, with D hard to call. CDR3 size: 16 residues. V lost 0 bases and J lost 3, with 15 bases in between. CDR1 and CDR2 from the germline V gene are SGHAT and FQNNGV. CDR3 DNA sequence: TGTGCCAGCAGCTTAGATCATCGTCTCCAGATCTACGAGCAGTACGTC. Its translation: CASSLDHRLQIYEQYV.

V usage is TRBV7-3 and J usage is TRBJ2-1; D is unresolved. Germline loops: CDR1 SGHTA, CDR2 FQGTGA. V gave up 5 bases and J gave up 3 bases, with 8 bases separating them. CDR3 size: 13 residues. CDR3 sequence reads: CASSLRSYNEQFF. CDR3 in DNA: TGTGCCAGCAGCCTAAGGAGCTACAATGAGCAGTTCTTC.

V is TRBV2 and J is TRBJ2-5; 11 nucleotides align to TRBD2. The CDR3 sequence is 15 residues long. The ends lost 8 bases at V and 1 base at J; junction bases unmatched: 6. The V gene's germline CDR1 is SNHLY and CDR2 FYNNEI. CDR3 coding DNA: TGTGCCAGCGGTAGCGGGAGGGGCGGCCAAGAGACCCAGTACTTC. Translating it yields CASGSGRGGQETQYF.

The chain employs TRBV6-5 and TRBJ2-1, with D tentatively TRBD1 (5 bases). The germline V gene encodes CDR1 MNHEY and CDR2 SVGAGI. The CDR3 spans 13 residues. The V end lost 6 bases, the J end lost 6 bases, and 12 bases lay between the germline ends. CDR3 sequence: CASSLGPLNEQFF. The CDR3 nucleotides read TGTGCCAGCAGCCTGGGGCCCCTCAATGAGCAGTTCTTC.

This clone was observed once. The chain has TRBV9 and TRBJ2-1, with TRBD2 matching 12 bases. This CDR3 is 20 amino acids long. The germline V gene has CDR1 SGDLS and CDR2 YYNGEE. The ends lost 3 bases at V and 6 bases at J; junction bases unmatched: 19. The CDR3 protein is CASSARETSGSSPAFNEQFF. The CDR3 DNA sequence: TGTGCCAGCAGCGCAAGAGAGACTAGCGGGAGTTCCCCCGCGTTCAATGAGCAGTTCTTC.

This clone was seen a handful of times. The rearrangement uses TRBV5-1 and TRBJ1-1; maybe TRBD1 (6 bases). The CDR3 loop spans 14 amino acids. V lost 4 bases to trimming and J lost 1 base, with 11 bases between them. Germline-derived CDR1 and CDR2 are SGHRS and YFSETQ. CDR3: CASSAGQTNTEAFF. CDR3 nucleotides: TGCGCCAGCAGCGCTGGACAGACGAACACTGAAGCTTTCTTT.

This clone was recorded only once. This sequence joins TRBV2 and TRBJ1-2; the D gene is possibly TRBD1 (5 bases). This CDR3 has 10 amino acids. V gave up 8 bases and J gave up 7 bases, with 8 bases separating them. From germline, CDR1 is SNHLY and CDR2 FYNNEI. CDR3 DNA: TGTGCCAGCTGGGGGGGTGGCTACACCTTC. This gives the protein CASWGGGYTF. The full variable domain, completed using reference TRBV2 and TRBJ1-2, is EPEVTQTPSHQVTQMGQEVILRCVPISNHLYFYWYRQILGQKVEFLVSFYNNEISEKSEIFDDQFSVERPDGSNFTLKIRSTKLEDSAMYFCASWGGGYTFGSGTRLTVV.

The CDR3 DNA reads as TGTGCCAGCAGTGAATACGGGATGAACACTGAAGCTTTCTTT. It encodes CASSEYGMNTEAFF. J is TRBJ1-1 and V is TRBV6-1; no firm D call. Trimming pared 2 bases from V and 0 bases from J, leaving 7 bases between. CDR1 and CDR2 from the germline V gene are MNHNS and SASEGT. This CDR3 has 14 amino acids.

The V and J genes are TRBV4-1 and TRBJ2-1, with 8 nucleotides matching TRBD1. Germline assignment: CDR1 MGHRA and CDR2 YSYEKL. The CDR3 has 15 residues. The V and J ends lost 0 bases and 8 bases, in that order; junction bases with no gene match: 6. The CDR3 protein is CASSQDSGGRDEQFF. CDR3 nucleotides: TGCGCCAGCAGCCAAGATTCAGGGGGCAGGGATGAGCAGTTCTTC.

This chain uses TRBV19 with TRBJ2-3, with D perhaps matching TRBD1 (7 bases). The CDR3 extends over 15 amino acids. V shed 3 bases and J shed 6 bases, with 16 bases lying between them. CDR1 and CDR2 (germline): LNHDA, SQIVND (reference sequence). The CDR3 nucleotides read TGTGCCAGTAGTATCGGAGGGGGCTCACCGGATACGCAGTATTTT. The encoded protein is CASSIGGGSPDTQYF.

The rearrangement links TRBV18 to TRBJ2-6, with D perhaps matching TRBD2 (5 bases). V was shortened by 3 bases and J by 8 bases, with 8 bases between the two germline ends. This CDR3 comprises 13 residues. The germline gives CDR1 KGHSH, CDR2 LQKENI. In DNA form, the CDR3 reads TGTGCCAGCTCACCGGGAGCATCCAACGTCCTGACTTTC. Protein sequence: CASSPGASNVLTF.

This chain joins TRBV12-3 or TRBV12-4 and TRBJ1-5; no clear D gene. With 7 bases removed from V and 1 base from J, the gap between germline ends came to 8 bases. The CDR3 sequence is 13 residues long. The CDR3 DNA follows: TGTGCCAGCACCTTGTTCAGCAATCAGCCCCAGCATTTT. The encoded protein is CASTLFSNQPQHF.